The 2 T cell receptor beta chains reported below all come from one sample, sequenced in a study of T cells in localized non-small cell lung cancer. This table comes from immunoSEQ multiplex PCR, and its TCRdb copy is limited to in-frame clones, with some not included. The table lists 35,000 to 40,000 clones, roughly 80% of them singletons, with roughly 17% in the top ten. The sample here was peripheral blood, taken before any cancer treatment. The source of these receptors is a male donor at least 60 years old with stage III squamous cell lung carcinoma.

The V gene is TRBV5-1, the J gene TRBJ2-2; D uncertain. This CDR3 is 15 amino acids long. V dropped 2 bases and J dropped 3 bases, with 11 bases sitting between them. Germline CDR1 SGHRS, CDR2 YFSETQ. In nucleotides, the CDR3 is TGCGCCAGCAGCTTCCCCCGGGCGGACACCGGGGAGCTGTTTTTT. Translating it yields CASSFPRADTGELFF.

The genes are TRBV30 and TRBJ1-2; 7 nucleotides line up with TRBD1. Germline V lookup: CDR1 GTSNPN, CDR2 SVGIG (reference sequence). CDR3 length: 13 residues. V dropped 2 bases and J dropped 3; count of bases not matched to a gene: 3. This chain's CDR3 is CAWSLGQYYGYTF. CDR3 DNA: TGTGCCTGGAGTCTGGGACAGTACTATGGCTACACCTTC.